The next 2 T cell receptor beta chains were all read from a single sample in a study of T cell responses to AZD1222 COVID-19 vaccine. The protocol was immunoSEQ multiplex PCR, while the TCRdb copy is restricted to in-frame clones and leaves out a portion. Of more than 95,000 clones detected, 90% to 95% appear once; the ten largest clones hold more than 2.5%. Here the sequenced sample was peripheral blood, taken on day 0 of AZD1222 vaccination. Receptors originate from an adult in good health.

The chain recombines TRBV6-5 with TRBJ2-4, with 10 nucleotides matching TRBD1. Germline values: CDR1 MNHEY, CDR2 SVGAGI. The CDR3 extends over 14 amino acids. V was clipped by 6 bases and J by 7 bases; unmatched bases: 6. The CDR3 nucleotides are TGTGCCAGCAGCACCCGGACAGGGGGGAACATTCAGTACTTC. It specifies CASSTRTGGNIQYF.

In DNA, the CDR3 is TGTGCCAGCAGCCAAGCGACATCCCAAGAGACCCAGTACTTC. It specifies CASSQATSQETQYF. V and J are TRBV3-1 (or the pseudogene TRBV3-2) and TRBJ2-5; D not certain. V lost 1 base and J lost 1, with 7 bases in between. This CDR3 comprises 14 residues. In germline, CDR1 is LGHDT, CDR2 YNNKEL (reference sequence).